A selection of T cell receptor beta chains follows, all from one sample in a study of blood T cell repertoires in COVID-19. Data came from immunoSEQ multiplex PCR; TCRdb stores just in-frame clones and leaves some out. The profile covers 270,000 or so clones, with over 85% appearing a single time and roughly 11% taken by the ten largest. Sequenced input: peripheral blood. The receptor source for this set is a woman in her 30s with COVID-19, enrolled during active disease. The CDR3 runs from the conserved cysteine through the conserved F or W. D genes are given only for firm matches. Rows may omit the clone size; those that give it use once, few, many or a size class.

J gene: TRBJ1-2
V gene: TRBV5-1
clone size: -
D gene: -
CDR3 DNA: TGCGCCAGCAGCTTGCAGGGGTGGGATGGCTACACCTTC
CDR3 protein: CASSLQGWDGYTF

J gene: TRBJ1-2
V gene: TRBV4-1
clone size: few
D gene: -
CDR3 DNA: TGCGCCAGCAGCCAAGACGGGGATTTCTATGGCTACACCTTC
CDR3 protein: CASSQDGDFYGYTF

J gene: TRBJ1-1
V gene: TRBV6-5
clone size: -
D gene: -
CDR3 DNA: TGTGCCAGCAGCTGGGATAGGGTCAGGGCTGAAGCTTTCTTT
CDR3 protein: CASSWDRVRAEAFF

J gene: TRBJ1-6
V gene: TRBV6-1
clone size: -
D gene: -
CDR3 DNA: TGTGCCAGCAGTGAAATGTATTGGTGGGACAAGATTAATTCACCCCTCCACTTT
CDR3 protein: CASSEMYWWDKINSPLHF

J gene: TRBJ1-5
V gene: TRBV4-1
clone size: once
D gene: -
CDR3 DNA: TGCGCCAGCAGCCAAGGGTGGGCAGGTCGCAATCAGCCCCAGCATTTT
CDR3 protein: CASSQGWAGRNQPQHF

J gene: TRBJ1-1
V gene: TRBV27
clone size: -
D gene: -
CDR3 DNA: TGTGCCAGCAGACCAGGTTCCATGAACACTGAAGCTTTCTTT
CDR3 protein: CASRPGSMNTEAFF

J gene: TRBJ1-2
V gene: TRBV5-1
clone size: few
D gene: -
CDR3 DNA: TGCGCCAGCAGCCCGGGCGGGGGGATCTATGGCTACACCTTC
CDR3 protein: CASSPGGGIYGYTF

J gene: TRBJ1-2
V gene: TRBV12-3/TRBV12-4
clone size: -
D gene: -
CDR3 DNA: TGTGCCAGCAGTTTATGGCCTTATGGCTACACCTTC
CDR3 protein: CASSLWPYGYTF

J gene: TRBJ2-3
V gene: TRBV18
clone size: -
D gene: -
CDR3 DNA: TGTGCCAGCTCACCACAGGGGGGCACAGATACGCAGTATTTT
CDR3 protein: CASSPQGGTDTQYF

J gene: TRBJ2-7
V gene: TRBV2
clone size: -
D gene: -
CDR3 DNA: TGTGCCAGCGGGGGCGGGGGCTACTCCTACGAGCAGTACTTC
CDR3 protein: CASGGGGYSYEQYF

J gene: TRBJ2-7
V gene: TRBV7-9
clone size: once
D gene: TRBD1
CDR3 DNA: TGTGCCAGCAGCTTAGACAGGGGTCACGAGCAGTACTTC
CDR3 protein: CASSLDRGHEQYF

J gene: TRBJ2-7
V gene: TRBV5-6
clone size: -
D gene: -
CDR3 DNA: TGTGCCACCAGTATAGGGGCCTCCTACGAGCAGTACTTC
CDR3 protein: CATSIGASYEQYF

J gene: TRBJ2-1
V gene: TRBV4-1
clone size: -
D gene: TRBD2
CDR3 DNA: TGCGCCAGCAGCCAAGATGGGGGACTAGCGGGGGGCAATGAGCAGTTCTTC
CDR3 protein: CASSQDGGLAGGNEQFF

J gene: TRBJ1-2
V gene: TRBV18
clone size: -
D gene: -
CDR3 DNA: TGTGCCAGCTCACCGGCGACTCGCAACTATGGCTACACCTTC
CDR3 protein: CASSPATRNYGYTF

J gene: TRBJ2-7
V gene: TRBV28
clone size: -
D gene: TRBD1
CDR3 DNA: TGTGCCGGCTCACCCCACCGGACAGGGACCGAGCAGTACTTC
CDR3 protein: CAGSPHRTGTEQYF

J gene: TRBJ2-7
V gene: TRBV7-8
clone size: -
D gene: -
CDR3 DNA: TGTGCCAGCAGCTTAGACGCCAGGCCCCACGAGCAGTACTTC
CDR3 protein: CASSLDARPHEQYF

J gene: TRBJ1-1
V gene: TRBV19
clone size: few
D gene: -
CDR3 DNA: TGTGCCAGTAGTATTCGGGGTGAGGCGAACACTGAAGCTTTCTTT
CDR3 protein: CASSIRGEANTEAFF

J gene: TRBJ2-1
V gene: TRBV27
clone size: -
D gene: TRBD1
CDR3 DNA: TGTGCCAGCAGTTTAAGGACAGGGTCCTACAATGAGCAGTTCTTC
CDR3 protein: CASSLRTGSYNEQFF

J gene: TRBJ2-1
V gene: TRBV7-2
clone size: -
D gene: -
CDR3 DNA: TGTGCCAGCAGCTTCTCTGCAGGGGCCAATGAGCAGTTCTTC
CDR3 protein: CASSFSAGANEQFF

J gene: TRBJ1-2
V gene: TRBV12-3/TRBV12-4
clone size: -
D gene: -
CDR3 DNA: TGTGCCCTGGGCGCCGCCCCCTATGGCTACACCTTC
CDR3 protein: CALGAAPYGYTF

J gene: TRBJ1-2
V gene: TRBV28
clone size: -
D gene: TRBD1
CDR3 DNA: TGTGCCAGCTGGGACAGGAATGCGGCCTATGGCTACACCTTC
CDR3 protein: CASWDRNAAYGYTF